The sequence of this T cell receptor (beta chain) was determined in a study of long-term antiretroviral therapy in people with HIV. Study conclusions and caveats: Clones that expanded before ART (that is, prior to treatment) dominated the repertoire at all time points. Post-ART diversity increased but stayed below transplant donor controls. Specimen acquisition occurred between about 2004 and 2018, potentially under older ART regimens. HIV repertoires spanned tighter CDR3 length ranges than controls did.

immunoSEQ v3.0 was run at survey level. Sequencing was performed with immunoSEQ multiplex PCR; in TCRdb, only in-frame clones are kept and a portion is missing. The sample carries 30,000 to 40,000 clones, around 85% recorded once. This CDR3 spans 10 amino acids. Germline V lookup: CDR1 SQVTM, CDR2 ANQGSEA. In regard to this clone: The antigen is undetermined.

The sample was unsorted PBMCs, taken 1.5 years after starting antiretroviral therapy. The V call is TRBV29-1, the J call TRBJ1-3; D is unclear. This TCR was recovered from a man in his late teens or twenties with HIV. The CDR3 bases are TGCAGTCGTTCTGGAAACACCATATATTTT. Protein product: CSRSGNTIYF. Variable domain in full (rest from reference TRBV29-1 and TRBJ1-3): SAVISQKPSRDICQRGTSLTIQCQVDSQVTMMFWYRQQPGQSLTLIATANQGSEATYESGFVIDKFPISRPNLTFSTLTVSNMSPEDSSIYLCSRSGNTIYFGEGSWLTVV.